Detailed here is one TCR beta chain. Sequencing used immunoSEQ multiplex PCR; TCRdb keeps in-frame clones, though not all of them. The sample lists around 260,000 clones; around 87% were seen once. The sample comes from a study of blood T cell repertoires in COVID-19. The TCR sequence derives from a man between 18 and 35 years old with active or convalescent COVID-19. Sequencing was carried out using peripheral blood.

CDR3 sequence reads: CASSLLEGSKYNEQFF. The CDR3, as DNA: TGTGCCAGCAGCCTCTTAGAAGGGAGTAAGTACAATGAGCAGTTCTTC. This chain uses TRBV7-2 with TRBJ2-1, with D perhaps matching TRBD2 (5 bases). CDR1 and CDR2 (germline): SGHTA, FQGNSA. The length of the CDR3 is 16 residues. V lost 5 bases and J lost 4, with 18 bases in between.